This entry lists 4 T cell receptor beta chains sequenced from one sample in a study of blood T cell repertoires in COVID-19. TCRdb keeps only in-frame clones here, not all; method: immunoSEQ multiplex PCR. The profile shows over 100,000 clones, around 86% of them singletons. The material sequenced was peripheral blood. These receptors were collected from an elderly man with acute or convalescent COVID-19.

The V call is TRBV19, the J call TRBJ1-1, with 10 bases aligning to TRBD1. Trimming took 5 bases from V and 5 from J; bases not matched to a gene: 5. Germline CDR1 reads LNHDA; CDR2 reads SQIVND (reference sequence). This CDR3 has 14 amino acids. The CDR3 bases are TGTGCCAGTAGTCAAGACAGGGGGCTTACTGAAGCTTTCTTT. Protein sequence: CASSQDRGLTEAFF.

The rearrangement uses TRBV2 and TRBJ1-6, with TRBD1 identical over 8 bases. The V gene end was trimmed by 11 bases and the J gene end by 0 bases; junction bases not matched to a gene: 6. The CDR3 runs 15 residues. Germline lookup yields CDR1 SNHLY and CDR2 FYNNEI. CDR3 nucleotide sequence: TGTGCCGGTAGACAGGGGAGCTCCTATAATTCACCCCTCCACTTT. Its protein product is CAGRQGSSYNSPLHF.

The rearrangement links TRBV19 to TRBJ2-3, with D possibly being TRBD2 (6 bases). The CDR3 has 13 residues. CDR1 is LNHDA and CDR2 is SQIVND in the germline V gene (reference sequence). V shed 5 bases and J shed 3 bases, with 9 bases lying between them. CDR3 region: CASSRGDTDTQYF. The CDR3 nucleotides are TGTGCCAGTAGTCGCGGGGATACAGATACGCAGTATTTT.

V usage is TRBV6-5 and J usage is TRBJ2-7, with 9 bases fitting TRBD1. Unmatched junction bases numbered 6, after V lost 6 bases and J lost 0 bases. Per the germline V gene, CDR1 is MNHEY and CDR2 is SVGAGI. The CDR3 spans 15 residues. The CDR3 loop reads CASSLGQGSSYEQYF. The DNA of the CDR3 is TGTGCCAGCAGCCTGGGACAGGGTAGCTCCTACGAGCAGTACTTC.